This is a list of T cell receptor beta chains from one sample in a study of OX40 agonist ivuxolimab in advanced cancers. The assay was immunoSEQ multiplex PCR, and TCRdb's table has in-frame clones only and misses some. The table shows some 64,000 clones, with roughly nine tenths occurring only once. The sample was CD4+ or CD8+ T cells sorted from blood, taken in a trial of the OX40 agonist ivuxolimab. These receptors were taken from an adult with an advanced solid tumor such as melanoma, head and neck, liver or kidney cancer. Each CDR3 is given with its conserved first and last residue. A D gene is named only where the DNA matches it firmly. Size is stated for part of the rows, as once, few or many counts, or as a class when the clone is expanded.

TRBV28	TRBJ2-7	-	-	TGTGCCAGCGGTCGGTCGAGGTACGAGCAGTACTTC	CASGRSRYEQYF
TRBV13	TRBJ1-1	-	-	TGTGCCAGCAGCTCGCAGCGAATGAACACTGAAGCTTTCTTT	CASSSQRMNTEAFF
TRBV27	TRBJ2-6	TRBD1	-	TGTGCCAGCAGTACCGGGACAGGGGACCCCTCTGGGGCCAACGTCCTGACTTTC	CASSTGTGDPSGANVLTF
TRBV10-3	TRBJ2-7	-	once	TGTGCCATCAGTGAGTCGGGTCGGGGGTCCTACGAGCAGTACTTC	CAISESGRGSYEQYF
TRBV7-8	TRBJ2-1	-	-	TGTGCCAGCAGCCAAGAACAGGGCTCCTACAATGAGCAGTTCTTC	CASSQEQGSYNEQFF
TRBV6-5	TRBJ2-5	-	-	TGTGCCAGCACCCCGTCCGATTACCAGAAAGAGACCCAGTACTTC	CASTPSDYQKETQYF
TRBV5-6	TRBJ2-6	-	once	TGTGCCAGCGGTCCCTTCCAGGGCGTATCTGGGGCCAACGTCCTGACTTTC	CASGPFQGVSGANVLTF
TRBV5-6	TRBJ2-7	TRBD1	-	TGTGCCAGCAGCACGACAGGGGTGGGGGAGCAGTACTTC	CASSTTGVGEQYF
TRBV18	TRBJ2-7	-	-	TGTGCCAGCTCGCAGGTTCACCCATACGAGCAGTACTTC	CASSQVHPYEQYF
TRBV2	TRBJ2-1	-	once	TGTGCCAGCGGGAATGGGCAGCCGGCGTACAATGAGCAGTTCTTC	CASGNGQPAYNEQFF
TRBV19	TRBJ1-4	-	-	TGTGCCAGTAGTATCGGGCCGGGAGGGGGTAATGAAAAACTGTTTTTT	CASSIGPGGGNEKLFF
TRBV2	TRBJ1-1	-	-	TGTGCCAGCAGTGAGCCCGAGAACACTGAAGCTTTCTTT	CASSEPENTEAFF
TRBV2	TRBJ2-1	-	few	TGTGCCAGCAGTGAATTGAGGGACAATGAGCAGTTCTTC	CASSELRDNEQFF
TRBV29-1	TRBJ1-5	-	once	TGCAGCGTTGATGTGGGTTCTGGACAGCCCCAGCATTTT	CSVDVGSGQPQHF
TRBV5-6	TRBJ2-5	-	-	TGTGCCAGCAGCTTGCCACTGCCCCTGGAGACCCAGTACTTC	CASSLPLPLETQYF
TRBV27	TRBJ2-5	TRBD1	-	TGTGCCAGCAGTTCACGACAGGGCTGGGAAAAAGAGACCCAGTACTTC	CASSSRQGWEKETQYF
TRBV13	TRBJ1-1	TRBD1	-	TGTGCCAGCAGCACACTGACAGGGGGGAACACTGAAGCTTTCTTT	CASSTLTGGNTEAFF
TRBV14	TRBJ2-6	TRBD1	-	TGTGCCAGCAGCCGATTGGGACAGGTCCCCTCTGGGGCCAACGTCCTGACTTTC	CASSRLGQVPSGANVLTF
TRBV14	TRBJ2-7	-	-	TGTGCCAACCCGGGACGCTACGAGCAGTACTTC	CANPGRYEQYF
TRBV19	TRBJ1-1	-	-	TGTGCCAGTAGTTCTGGCGCCGCTTTGAACACTGAAGCTTTCTTT	CASSSGAALNTEAFF
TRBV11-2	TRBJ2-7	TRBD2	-	TGTGCCAGCAGCTTAGATCGATGGGGCGGGGGGTCCTACGAGCAGTACTTC	CASSLDRWGGGSYEQYF
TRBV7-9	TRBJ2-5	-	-	TGTGCCAGCAGCTTAGCGCGGCAGGATTGTCCGTACTTC	CASSLARQDCPYF
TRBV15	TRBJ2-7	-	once	TGTGCCACCAGCAGAGTTCACAGGGTGCCCCCCGAGCAGTACTTC	CATSRVHRVPPEQYF
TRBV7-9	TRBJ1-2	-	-	TGTGCCAGCAGCGCGGACCTTACAGGGTTGGATGGCTACACCTTC	CASSADLTGLDGYTF
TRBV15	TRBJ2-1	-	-	TGTGCCACCAGAGGCCCTTCGCGGAATGAGCAGTTCTTC	CATRGPSRNEQFF
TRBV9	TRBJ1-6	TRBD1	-	TGTGCCAGCAGCCCTGCTTCCGACAGGGTCTGGTCACCCCTCCACTTT	CASSPASDRVWSPLHF
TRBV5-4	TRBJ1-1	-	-	TGTGCCAGCAGTTTGGACACTGAAGCTTTCTTT	CASSLDTEAFF
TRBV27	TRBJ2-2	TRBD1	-	TGTGCCAGCAGGGGACAGGGGGCCATCGGGGAGCTGTTTTTT	CASRGQGAIGELFF
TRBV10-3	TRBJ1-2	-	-	TGTGCCATCAGTGATAGTTACGACTACACCTTC	CAISDSYDYTF
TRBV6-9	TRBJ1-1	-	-	TGTGCCAGCAGGAGCTGGGACAAGCGAATCTTT	CASRSWDKRIF
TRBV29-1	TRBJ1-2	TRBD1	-	TGCAGCGTTGATGAGGACAGGGAGACGATCTATGGCTACACCTTC	CSVDEDRETIYGYTF
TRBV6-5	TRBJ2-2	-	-	TGTGCCAGCAGCCGGGAAACTCACACCGGGGAGCTGTTTTTT	CASSRETHTGELFF
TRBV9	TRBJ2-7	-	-	TGTGCCAGCAGGGGGGGGGCCCAGCCCAAACGCTACGAGCAGTACTTC	CASRGGAQPKRYEQYF
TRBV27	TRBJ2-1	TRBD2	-	TGTGCCAGCAGAATAGCGGGGGGGAACTCCTACAATGAGCAGTTCTTC	CASRIAGGNSYNEQFF
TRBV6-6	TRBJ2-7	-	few	TGTGCCAGCAGTTACTCCGACGAGCAGTACTTC	CASSYSDEQYF
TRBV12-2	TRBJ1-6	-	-	TGTGCAAGTCGCTTACTACCACAGGGGCCCCTCCATTATAATTCACCCCTCCACTTT	CASRLLPQGPLHYNSPLHF
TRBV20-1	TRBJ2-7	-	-	TGCAGTGCCCCGGACGGCTACGAGCAGTACTTC	CSAPDGYEQYF
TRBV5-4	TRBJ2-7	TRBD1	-	TGTGCCAGCAGCTTGGCCGGGACAGGATCCGAGCAGTACTTC	CASSLAGTGSEQYF
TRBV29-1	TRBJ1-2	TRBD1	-	TGCAGCGTTGACATGGCAGGGGGCTTCGATGGCTACACCTTC	CSVDMAGGFDGYTF
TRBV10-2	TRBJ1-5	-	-	TGCGCCAGCAGTGAGGTAGGGGTCAGCAATCAGCCCCAGCATTTT	CASSEVGVSNQPQHF
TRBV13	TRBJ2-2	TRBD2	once	TGTGCCAGCACTCAGGTACAGACTAGCGGGTACACCGGGGAGCTGTTTTTT	CASTQVQTSGYTGELFF
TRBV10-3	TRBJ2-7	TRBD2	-	TGTGCCATCAGTGAGTCCCTAGCGGACTACGAGCAGTACTTC	CAISESLADYEQYF
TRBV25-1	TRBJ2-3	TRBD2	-	TGTGCCAGCAAGGGGTTGAGAGGACTAGATTTAGATACGCAGTATTTT	CASKGLRGLDLDTQYF